This TCR beta chain derives from a study of blood T cells in healthy people across ages. A sample-barcoded 5' primer and a J-beta primer mix were used in a second PCR of about 7 to 12 cycles. Every sample gave at least 2.5 million paired-end reads containing CDR3. TCRdb itself ran the 5' RACE reads through MiXCR, one entry per CDR3 protein. The sample holds roughly 930,000 distinct CDR3 sequences; around 48% are singletons and the top ten take about an eighth. This clonotype was counted between two and nine times. Its antigen is unknown. Study findings and constraints: Because sorting was not performed, PBMCs prevented conclusive naive versus antigen-experienced comparison.

The CDR3 is 16 residues long. Germline V gives CDR1 MGHRA, CDR2 YSYEKL. V lost 0 bases to trimming and J lost 12 bases; unmatched junction nucleotides: 6. Healthy Russian Caucasian donors spanned ages 6 to 90 years. The clonotype was recovered from a man in his thirties or forties in good health. The V call is TRBV4-1, the J call TRBJ2-1; TRBD2 matches 15 bases. Sequenced input: blood. CDR3 nucleotide sequence: TGCGCCAGCAGCCAAGATAATGGACTAGCGGGGGGGCGGCAGTTCTTC. Encoded protein: CASSQDNGLAGGRQFF.